This TCR beta chain was found in a study of T cell responses to AZD1222 COVID-19 vaccine. Notes on the study in general: Breadth and depth of Spike-specific TCRs rose after two AZD1222 doses. Unmutated variant regions are reportedly the target of nearly half of TCRs that are spike-specific. The donor cohort was predominantly white British with a female majority, and clonal diversity may have been underestimated.

The table came from immunoSEQ multiplex PCR; TCRdb's copy has only in-frame clones and leaves some out. This sample carries roughly 150,000 clones, approximately 89% of them seen once, and the ten largest clones take over 1%. As to this clone: What it recognizes is unknown.

Pooled together were second doses at about 4 or about 12 weeks. The clonotype comes from an adult who received the AZD1222 COVID-19 vaccine. This material consisted of peripheral blood, taken 28 days after the second AZD1222 dose.

The CDR3 loop is CASSLRTGKYSGANVLTF. CDR3 DNA: TGTGCCAGTAGTCTCAGGACAGGGAAATACTCTGGGGCCAACGTCCTGACTTTC. The chain has TRBV19 and TRBJ2-6, with 8 bases that match TRBD1. V gave up 5 bases and J gave up 0 bases; unmatched junction bases: 9. The CDR3 runs 18 residues. Germline loops: CDR1 LNHDA, CDR2 SQIVND (reference sequence). The full variable domain, rest sourced from reference TRBV19 and TRBJ2-6, is DGGITQSPKYLFRKEGQNVTLSCEQNLNHDAMYWYRQDPGQGLRLIYYSQIVNDFQKGDIAEGYSVSREKKESFPLTVTSAQKNPTAFYLCASSLRTGKYSGANVLTFGAGSRLTVL.